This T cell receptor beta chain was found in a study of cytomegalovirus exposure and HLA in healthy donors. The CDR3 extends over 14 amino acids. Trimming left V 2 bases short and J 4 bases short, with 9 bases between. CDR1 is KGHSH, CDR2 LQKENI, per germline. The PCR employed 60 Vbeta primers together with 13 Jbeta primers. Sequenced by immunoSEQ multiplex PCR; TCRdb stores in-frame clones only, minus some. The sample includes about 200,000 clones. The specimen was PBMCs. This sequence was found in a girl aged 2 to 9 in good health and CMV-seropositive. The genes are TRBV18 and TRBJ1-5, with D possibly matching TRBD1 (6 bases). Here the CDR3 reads CASSPAQGNQPQHF. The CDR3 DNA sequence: TGTGCCAGCTCACCAGCACAGGGAAATCAGCCCCAGCATTTT. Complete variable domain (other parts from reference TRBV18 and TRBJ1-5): NAGVMQNPRHLVRRRGQEARLRCSPMKGHSHVYWYRQLPEEGLKFMVYLQKENIIDESGMPKERFSAEFPKEGPSILRIQQVVRGDSAAYFCASSPAQGNQPQHFGDGTRLSIL.